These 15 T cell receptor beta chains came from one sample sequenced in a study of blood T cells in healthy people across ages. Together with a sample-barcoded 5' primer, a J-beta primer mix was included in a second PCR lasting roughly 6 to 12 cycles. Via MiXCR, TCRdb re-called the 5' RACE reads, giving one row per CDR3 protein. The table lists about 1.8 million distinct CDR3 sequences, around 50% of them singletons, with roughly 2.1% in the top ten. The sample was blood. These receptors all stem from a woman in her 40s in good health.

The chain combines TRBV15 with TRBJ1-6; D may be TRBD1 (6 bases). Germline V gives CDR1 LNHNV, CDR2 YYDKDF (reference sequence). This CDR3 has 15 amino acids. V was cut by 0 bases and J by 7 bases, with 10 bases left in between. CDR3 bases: TGTGCCACCAGCAGAGACAGGGGCGAAAATTCACCCCTCCACTTT. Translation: CATSRDRGENSPLHF.

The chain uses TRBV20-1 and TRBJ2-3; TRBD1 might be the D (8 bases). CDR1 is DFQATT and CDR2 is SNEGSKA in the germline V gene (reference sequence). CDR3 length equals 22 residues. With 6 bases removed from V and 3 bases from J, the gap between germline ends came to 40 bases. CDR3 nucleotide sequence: TGCAGTGCCGAGGGACAGGCCAGGGGAGTAACGAGCGGGGCGATACTGACAGATACGCAGTATTTT. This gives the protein CSAEGQARGVTSGAILTDTQYF.

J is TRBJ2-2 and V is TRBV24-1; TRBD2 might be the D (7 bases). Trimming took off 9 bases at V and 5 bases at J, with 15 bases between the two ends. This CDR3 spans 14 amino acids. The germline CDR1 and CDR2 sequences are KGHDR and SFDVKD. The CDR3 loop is CATGRGGRTGELFF. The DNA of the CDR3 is TGTGCCACCGGAAGGGGGGGCCGAACCGGGGAGCTGTTTTTT.

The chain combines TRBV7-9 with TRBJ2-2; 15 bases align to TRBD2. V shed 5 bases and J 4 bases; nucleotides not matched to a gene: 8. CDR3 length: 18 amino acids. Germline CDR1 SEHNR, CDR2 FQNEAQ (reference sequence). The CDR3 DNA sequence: TGTGCCAGCAGCCTCCACGGACTAGCGGGGGGGCCCACCGGGGAGCTGTTTTTT. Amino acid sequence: CASSLHGLAGGPTGELFF.

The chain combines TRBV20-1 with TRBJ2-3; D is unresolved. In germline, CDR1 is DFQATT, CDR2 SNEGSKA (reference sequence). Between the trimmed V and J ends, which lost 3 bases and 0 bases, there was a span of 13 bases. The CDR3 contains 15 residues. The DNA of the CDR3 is TGCAGTGCTAGGGATGGGCTTACTAGCACAGATACGCAGTATTTT. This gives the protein CSARDGLTSTDTQYF.

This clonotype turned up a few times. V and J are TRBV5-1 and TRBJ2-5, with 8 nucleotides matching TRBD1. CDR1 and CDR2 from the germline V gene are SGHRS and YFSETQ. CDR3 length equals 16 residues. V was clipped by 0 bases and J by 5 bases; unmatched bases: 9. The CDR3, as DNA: TGCGCCAGCAGCTTGGGACAGGGGTCCTCCGGTGAGACCCAGTACTTC. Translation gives CASSLGQGSSGETQYF.

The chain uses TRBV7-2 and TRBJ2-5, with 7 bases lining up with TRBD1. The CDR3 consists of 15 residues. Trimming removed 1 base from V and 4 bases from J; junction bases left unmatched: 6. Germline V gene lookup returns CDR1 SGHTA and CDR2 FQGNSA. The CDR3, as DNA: TGTGCCAGCAGCTTAGGCGGCAGGGGGACAGAGACCCAGTACTTC. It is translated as CASSLGGRGTETQYF.

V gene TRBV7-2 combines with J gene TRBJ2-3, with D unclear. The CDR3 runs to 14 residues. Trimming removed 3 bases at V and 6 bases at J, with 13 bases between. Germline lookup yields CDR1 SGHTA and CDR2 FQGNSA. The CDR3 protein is CASSLATRSDTQYF. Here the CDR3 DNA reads TGTGCCAGCAGCTTGGCAACAAGGTCGGATACGCAGTATTTT.

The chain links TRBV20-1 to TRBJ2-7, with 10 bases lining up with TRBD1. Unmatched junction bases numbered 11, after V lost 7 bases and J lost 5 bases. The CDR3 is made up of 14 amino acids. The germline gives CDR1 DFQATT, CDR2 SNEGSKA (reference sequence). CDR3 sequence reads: CSVAKTGGPDEQYF. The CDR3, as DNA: TGCAGTGTCGCCAAGACAGGGGGCCCTGACGAGCAGTACTTC.

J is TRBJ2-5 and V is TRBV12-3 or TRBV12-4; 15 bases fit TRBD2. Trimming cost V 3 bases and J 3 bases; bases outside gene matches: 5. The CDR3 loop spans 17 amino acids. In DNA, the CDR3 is TGTGCCAGCAGTTTTCATTGGACTAGCGGGGGGGAAGAGACCCAGTACTTC. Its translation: CASSFHWTSGGEETQYF.

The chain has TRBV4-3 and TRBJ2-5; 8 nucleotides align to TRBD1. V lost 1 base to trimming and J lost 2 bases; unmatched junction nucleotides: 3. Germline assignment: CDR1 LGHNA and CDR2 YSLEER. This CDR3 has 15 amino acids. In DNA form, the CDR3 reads TGCGCCAGCAGCCAAGTGGGACAGGCGCAAGAGACCCAGTACTTC. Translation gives CASSQVGQAQETQYF.

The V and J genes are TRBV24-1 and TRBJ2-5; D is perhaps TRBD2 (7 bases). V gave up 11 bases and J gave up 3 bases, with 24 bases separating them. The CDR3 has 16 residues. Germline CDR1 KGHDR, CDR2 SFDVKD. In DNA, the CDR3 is TGTGCCAGCCGAGGGAAATTAGGGGGGGGGAAAGAGACCCAGTACTTC. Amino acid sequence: CASRGKLGGGKETQYF.

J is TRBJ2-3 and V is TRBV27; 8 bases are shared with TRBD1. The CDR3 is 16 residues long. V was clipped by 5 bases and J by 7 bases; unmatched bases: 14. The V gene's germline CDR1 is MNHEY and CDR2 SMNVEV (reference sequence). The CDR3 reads CASSPTVTGVKNTQYF. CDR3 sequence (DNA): TGTGCCAGCAGTCCCACCGTGACAGGGGTCAAGAATACGCAGTATTTT.

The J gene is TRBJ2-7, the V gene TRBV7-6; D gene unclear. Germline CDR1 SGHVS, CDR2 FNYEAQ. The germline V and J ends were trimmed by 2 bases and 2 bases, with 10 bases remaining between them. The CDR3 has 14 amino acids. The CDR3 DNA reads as TGTGCCAGCAGCTTAAAACATCAGGCCTACGAGCAGTACTTC. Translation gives CASSLKHQAYEQYF.

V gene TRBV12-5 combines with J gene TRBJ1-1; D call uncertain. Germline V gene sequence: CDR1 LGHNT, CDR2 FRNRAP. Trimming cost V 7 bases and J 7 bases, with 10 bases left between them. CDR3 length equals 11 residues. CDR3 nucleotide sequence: TGTGCTAGTGCCACAGCCAATGAAGCTTTCTTT. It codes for CASATANEAFF.